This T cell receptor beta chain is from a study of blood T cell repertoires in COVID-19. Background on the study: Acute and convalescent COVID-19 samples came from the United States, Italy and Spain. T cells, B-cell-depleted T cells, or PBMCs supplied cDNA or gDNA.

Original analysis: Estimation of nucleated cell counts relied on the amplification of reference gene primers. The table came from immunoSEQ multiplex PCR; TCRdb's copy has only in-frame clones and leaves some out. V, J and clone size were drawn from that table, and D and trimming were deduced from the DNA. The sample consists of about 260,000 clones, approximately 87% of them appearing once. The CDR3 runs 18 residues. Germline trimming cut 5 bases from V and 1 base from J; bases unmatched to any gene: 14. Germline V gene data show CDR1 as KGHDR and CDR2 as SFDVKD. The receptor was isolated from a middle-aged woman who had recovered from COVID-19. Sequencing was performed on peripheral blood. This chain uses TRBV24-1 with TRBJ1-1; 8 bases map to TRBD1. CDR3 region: CATSVSRQGAGENTEAFF. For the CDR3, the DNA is TGTGCCACCAGTGTTTCGCGGCAGGGGGCAGGGGAGAACACTGAAGCTTTCTTT.